This TCR beta chain was sequenced during a study of T cells in localized non-small cell lung cancer. Whole-study results and caveats: The highest T cell clonality was in uninvolved adjacent lung, above tumor. Those with higher blood T cell density had longer overall survival.

This CDR3 contains 16 residues. Trimming cost V 6 bases and J 5 bases; bases outside gene matches: 13. In its sample, this clone was seen a few times. What it recognizes is unknown. Atypia-free lung next to the tumor was sampled at least 2 cm from its margin. TCRdb keeps only in-frame clones here, not all; method: immunoSEQ multiplex PCR. The sample includes 350 to 500 clones, around 18% seen only once; the top ten take about 20%. This receptor was taken from a female donor at least 60 years old with stage II squamous cell lung carcinoma. Material: normal lung tissue next to the tumor, obtained before any cancer treatment. The V call is TRBV23-1, the J call TRBJ2-5; 9 bases match TRBD1. TRBV23-1 is treated as an ORF (open reading frame) with a function not yet certain. The CDR3 nucleotides read TGCGCCAGCAGCTTGGGGGACAGGGTCGGATTGGAGACCCAGTACTTC. Translation gives CASSLGDRVGLETQYF.